The rows below give T cell receptor beta chains drawn from one sample of a study of T-cell memory formation after mild COVID-19. TCRdb fed the 5' RACE reads into MiXCR, producing one record per CDR3 protein. The repertoire holds about 130,000 distinct CDR3 sequences, with roughly 15% as singletons. Specimen: PBMCs or a T cell subset sorted from them (not recorded which). The receptors stem from an adult woman who had mild COVID-19 (a few samples of this study predate the infection). Cell type and time point are not known. CDR3s include the opening cysteine and the closing phenylalanine or tryptophan. Each record gives: D gene, J gene, clone size, CDR3 length, V gene, CDR3 DNA, CDR3 protein. A D gene is named only where the DNA matches it firmly. Rows may omit the clone size; those that give it use once, few, many or a size class.

TRBD2 TRBJ2-1 many 15 TRBV3-1 TGTGCCAGCAGCCTACTAGCGGGGGGGCGGAATGAGCAGTTCTTC CASSLLAGGRNEQFF
- TRBJ2-7 - 15 TRBV21-1 TGTGCCAGCAGCAGGCGCAGGGTGGGGCCCTACGAGCAGTACTTC CASSRRRVGPYEQYF
- TRBJ2-5 - 13 TRBV20-1 TGCAGTGCTTTCGGACTGGCCCAAGAGACCCAGTACTTC CSAFGLAQETQYF
- TRBJ2-3 few 14 TRBV11-3 TGTGCCAGCAGCGTGACCCCACGCACAGATACGCAGTATTTT CASSVTPRTDTQYF
- TRBJ2-2 - 18 TRBV6-2/TRBV6-3 TGTGCCAGCACCTGGGACACCCGGCGGAGCGGTAACACCGGGGAGCTGTTTTTT CASTWDTRRSGNTGELFF
TRBD2 TRBJ2-2 - 16 TRBV9 TGTGCCAGCAGGGCCACCGGGACTAGCGGCACCGGGGAGCTGTTTTTT CASRATGTSGTGELFF
- TRBJ2-7 few 13 TRBV6-5 TGTGCCAGCAGTTACTCGGACTCCTACGAGCAGTACTTC CASSYSDSYEQYF
- TRBJ2-3 - 12 TRBV18 TGTGCCAGCTCACCACGAGGTGATACGCAGTATTTT CASSPRGDTQYF
- TRBJ2-5 few 15 TRBV11-2 TGTGCCAGCAGCTTCGGTGTAGCGAGGAAAGAGACCCAGTACTTC CASSFGVARKETQYF
- TRBJ1-6 - 16 TRBV7-2 TGTGCCAGCAGCTTAGGCTTAGGCAGGGGTGGGTCACCCCTCCACTTT CASSLGLGRGGSPLHF
- TRBJ2-7 few 13 TRBV20-1 TGCAGTGCTAGAGATCCAGGTGCCTACGAGCAGTACTTC CSARDPGAYEQYF
TRBD2 TRBJ2-7 - 12 TRBV5-8 TGTGCCAGCCGGGACTACTTCTACGAGCAGTACTTC CASRDYFYEQYF
- TRBJ2-7 few 14 TRBV10-3 TGTGCCATCACAGCCGGGACAATACGCTACGAGCAGTACTTC CAITAGTIRYEQYF
TRBD2 TRBJ2-3 few 15 TRBV4-1 TGCGCCAGCAGCCAAGTGGGACTAGCCCCGGATACGCAGTATTTT CASSQVGLAPDTQYF
- TRBJ2-1 few 13 TRBV11-2 TGTGCCAGCAGCCGGACTTGGGCTAGTGAGCAGTTCTTC CASSRTWASEQFF
- TRBJ2-1 - 15 TRBV3-1 TGTGCCAGCAGCCAAGGTCCCGACGCGTACAATGAGCAGTTCTTC CASSQGPDAYNEQFF
TRBD1 TRBJ2-2 many 15 TRBV7-8 TGTGCCAGCAGCCCCGGGACAGGGGAAGGGACCGAGCTGTTTTTT CASSPGTGEGTELFF
- TRBJ1-5 - 16 TRBV27 TGTGCCAGCAGTACTTATCGGGGGGCTGGCAATCAGCCCCAGCATTTT CASSTYRGAGNQPQHF
TRBD2 TRBJ2-1 - 20 TRBV7-9 TGTGCCAGCAGCTTAGCGAGGCTAGCGGTCTCAACGGGGTCCTACAATGAGCAGTTCTTC CASSLARLAVSTGSYNEQFF
- TRBJ2-1 few 12 TRBV12-3/TRBV12-4 TGTGCCAGCAGTGGCCCGAGCGCGGGTTCGTTCTTC CASSGPSAGSFF
- TRBJ2-1 many 12 TRBV3-1 TGTGCCAGCAGCCAAGTGGCGGTTGAGCAGTTCTTC CASSQVAVEQFF
TRBD2 TRBJ2-2 - 15 TRBV2 TGTGCCAGCCGCCGACTAGCGGGGGGGACCGGGGAGCTGTTTTTT CASRRLAGGTGELFF
TRBD2 TRBJ2-7 few 17 TRBV6-6 TGTGCCAGCAGACCAGGGACTAGCGGGGGACCAACCTACGAGCAGTACTTC CASRPGTSGGPTYEQYF
TRBD1 TRBJ1-1 - 13 TRBV5-8 TGTGCCAGCAGCTTGGCGAGGACAGGGGCCCGGTTCTTT CASSLARTGARFF
- TRBJ2-2 few 15 TRBV5-4 TGTGCCAGCAGCTCCCTAGGGGTGAACACCGGGGAGCTGTTTTTT CASSSLGVNTGELFF
- TRBJ2-7 few 13 TRBV4-2 TGTGCCAGCAGCGAGTCGGGGTCCTACGAGCAGTACTTC CASSESGSYEQYF
- TRBJ2-7 - 11 TRBV29-1 TGCAGCGCCAGGGGACTGGGGGAGCAGTACTTC CSARGLGEQYF
TRBD1 TRBJ2-7 - 14 TRBV5-8 TGTGCCAGCAGCTTATCAGGGGGCGCGGACGAGCAGTACTTC CASSLSGGADEQYF
- TRBJ2-3 few 14 TRBV5-5 TGTGCCAGCAGCTTGGTGCGGAGCACAGATACGCAGTATTTT CASSLVRSTDTQYF
TRBD1 TRBJ2-5 few 14 TRBV7-2 TGTGCCAGCAGCCCCGCACAGGGGAGCGAGACCCAGTACTTC CASSPAQGSETQYF
TRBD2 TRBJ2-1 many 15 TRBV12-3/TRBV12-4 TGTGCCAGCAGTTTAGGGCTAGCGGAGTACAATGAGCAGTTCTTC CASSLGLAEYNEQFF
- TRBJ2-7 many 15 TRBV7-6 TGTGCCAGCAGCTCCCAGACGGGACCGACCTACGAGCAGTACTTC CASSSQTGPTYEQYF
TRBD1 TRBJ2-5 - 12 TRBV2 TGTGCCAGGAGGGGACAGGGGGAGACCCAGTACTTC CARRGQGETQYF
TRBD1 TRBJ2-4 few 16 TRBV6-5 TGTGCCAGCAGTCCCTATCGACAGGGAGCCAAAAACATTCAGTACTTC CASSPYRQGAKNIQYF
- TRBJ2-7 few 12 TRBV6-2/TRBV6-3 TGTGCCAGCAGTTACGACTCCTACGAGCAGTACTTC CASSYDSYEQYF
TRBD1 TRBJ1-5 few 16 TRBV5-5 TGTGCCAGCAGCTTACGGACAGGCTATAGCAATCAGCCCCAGCATTTT CASSLRTGYSNQPQHF
TRBD1 TRBJ2-5 many 15 TRBV12-3/TRBV12-4 TGTGCCAGCAGCAGTCCCGGACAGGGCGTAGAGACCCAGTACTTC CASSSPGQGVETQYF
- TRBJ2-5 few 16 TRBV11-2 TGTGCCAGCAGCTTATTCAGTTCCGGTTCACAAGAGACCCAGTACTTC CASSLFSSGSQETQYF
- TRBJ2-1 few 13 TRBV29-1 TGCAGCGTTGATGCCGGGACCTACAATGAGCAGTTCTTC CSVDAGTYNEQFF
TRBD1 TRBJ1-1 - 17 TRBV19 TGTGCCAGTAACCCCCGGGACAGGGGGCTGGGAATAACTGAAGCTTTCTTT CASNPRDRGLGITEAFF
- TRBJ1-1 few 13 TRBV5-1 TGCGCCAGCAGCCTGACACTAGGCACTGAAGCTTTCTTT CASSLTLGTEAFF
- TRBJ2-4 - 12 TRBV29-1 TGCAGCGTTGAACTAGCCAAAAACATTCAGTACTTC CSVELAKNIQYF
TRBD2 TRBJ2-7 few 17 TRBV15 TGTGCCACCAGCTCCTGGACTAGCGGGAGGGCCGCCTACGAGCAGTACTTC CATSSWTSGRAAYEQYF